This T cell receptor (beta chain) came from a study of blood T cell repertoires in COVID-19 (dated by TCRdb to the early 2020s). Looking at the study overall: Samples covering the acute and convalescent phases of COVID-19 were provided by collaborators in the United States, Italy and Spain. The material from the prospective study consisted of cDNA or gDNA derived from T cells, B-cell-depleted T cells, or PBMCs. Subjects who had been exposed to COVID-19, were actively infected with it, or had recovered from it provided the deeply sampled blood TCRbeta repertoires that made up the dataset. A freely available public database, intended as a resource for researchers studying the immune response to SARS-CoV-2, is where the repertoires were released. Samples were obtained from the ongoing ImmuneRACE study (first 160 participants) and from 950 to 1,500 subjects provided by 6 global collaborators. A de-identified subject ID, COVID-19 status, age in years and sex were almost always included in the sample metadata. HLA class I and class II types, where available, came from metadata supplied by the sample provider rather than from assay-based typing.

As to this clone: Its target antigen remains unknown. It has no much larger one-base neighbor in the sample; base qualities were not kept.

The immunoSEQ Assay, a bias-controlled multiplex PCR, was used to amplify TCRbeta CDR3 regions from genomic DNA. Per the source publication's procedure: The number of nucleated cells in each sample was estimated from the amplification of reference gene primers within the assay. To quantify the absolute abundance of each unique TCRbeta CDR3 rearrangement, sequence reads were collapsed and filtered. For each sample, productive Simpson clonality was calculated as the square root of Simpson's diversity index over productive rearrangements. The source is immuneACCESS, and TCRdb retained only in-frame sequences with V and J called. Part of the clones is not carried over; for the studies checked, unresolved V genes explain less than half of this, and the remainder is unexplained. The DNA was the basis for D and trimming; V, J and clone size are from that table. This sample has 130,000 or so clones in its table, and roughly 80% of those were observed once. The ten largest clones represent 15% to 20% of the sample.

Study-level results and caveats: The amount of clinical and demographic metadata varied by source and participant and was provided uncurated.

In the prospective study, participants were roughly 18 to 90 years old, resided in 24 geographic areas of the United States, and were enrolled through a virtual design. In the prospective study, cohorts were assigned on the basis of participant-reported clinical history obtained from a screening survey and a study questionnaire. Recovered participants in ImmuneRACE Cohort 3 were defined as having two consecutive negative NP/OP PCR tests, clearance from a healthcare professional, or resolution of symptoms. In the prospective study, mobile phlebotomists collected whole blood, serum and a nasopharyngeal or oropharyngeal swab from each participant. Over an approximately 2-month period, participants in the prospective study had the option of providing additional blood draws and questionnaires. Before DNA extraction, blood samples from the prospective study were shipped at room temperature or frozen.

Sequenced sample: PBMCs or T cells enriched from blood (not recorded which). The TCR originated in a man aged 25-45 years who had recovered from COVID-19.

The CDR3 sequence is CATTGAGIQANEKLFF. The base sequence is TGTGCCACTACTGGGGCGGGGATACAGGCTAATGAAAAACTGTTTTTT. This receptor chain uses TRBV28 and TRBJ1-4, and the D gene may be TRBD1, 5 bases matching. From a lookup of the germline V gene, CDR1 and CDR2 are MDHEN and SYDVKM. Spanning cysteine to phenylalanine, the CDR3 consists of 16 amino acids. Solely the CDR3 DNA is kept, with 48 bases framed from the first base. Trimming at the junction amounts to 10 bases on V and 3 bases on J, and the germline ends lie 21 bases apart. When the CDR3 is completed using the reference TRBV28 and TRBJ1-4 genes on either side, the full variable domain is DVKVTQSSRYLVKRTGEKVFLECVQDMDHENMFWYRQDPGLGLRLIYFSYDVKMKEKGDIPEGYSVSREKKERFSLILESASTNQTSMYLCATTGAGIQANEKLFFGSGTQLSVL.